This T cell receptor (beta chain) emerged from a study of T-cell reconstitution after alpha-beta-depleted transplantation in children. For TCRbeta, the library was prepared with unique molecular identifiers. TCRdb analysed the PCR reads with MiXCR anew, one entry per CDR3 protein. The sample carries 440,000 or so distinct CDR3 sequences, approximately 11% recorded once. Germline loops: CDR1 DFQATT, CDR2 SNEGSKA (reference sequence). The CDR3 is 13 residues long. Trimming removed 4 bases from V and 0 bases from J; junction bases left unmatched: 2. The V gene is TRBV20-1, the J gene TRBJ1-1; 7 bases map to TRBD1. This clonotype originated in a human donor who donated a stem cell graft to a child with acute myeloid leukemia. Sequenced here: PBMCs from the stem cell graft donor, sampled from the stem cell graft. The CDR3 loop is CSATQGMNTEAFF. The CDR3 DNA is TGCAGTGCTACACAGGGGATGAACACTGAAGCTTTCTTT.